The 30 T cell receptor beta chains presented below share a single source sample, sequenced in a study of cytomegalovirus exposure and HLA in healthy donors. The PCR made use of 60 Vbeta and 13 Jbeta primers. Sequencing was performed with immunoSEQ multiplex PCR; in TCRdb, only in-frame clones are kept and a portion is missing. The sample carries over 150,000 clones, about 71% recorded once. The sequenced sample was PBMCs. The source of these receptors is a woman in her forties in good health and CMV-seropositive.

The CDR3 region is CSVGLAANYEQYF. CDR3 sequence (DNA): TGCAGCGTGGGACTAGCGGCGAATTACGAGCAGTACTTC. The J gene is TRBJ2-7, the V gene TRBV29-1; 11 bases map to TRBD2. V dropped 6 bases and J dropped 4; count of bases not matched to a gene: 5. This CDR3 comprises 13 residues. Germline values: CDR1 SQVTM, CDR2 ANQGSEA.

The sample holds a few counts of this clone. The V call is TRBV7-2, the J call TRBJ1-1; the match to TRBD1 covers 11 bases. From germline, CDR1 is SGHTA and CDR2 FQGNSA. The CDR3 length is 18 residues. V trimming: 1 base; J trimming: 1 base; junction bases outside the gene matches: 8. The CDR3 spells CASSLVLGQGAKNTEAFF. The CDR3 DNA sequence: TGTGCCAGCAGCTTAGTGCTCGGACAGGGGGCGAAGAACACTGAAGCTTTCTTT. The variable domain in full, with the rest retrieved from reference TRBV7-2 and TRBJ1-1, is GAGVSQSPSNKVTEKGKDVELRCDPISGHTALYWYRQSLGQGLEFLIYFQGNSAPDKSGLPSDRFSAERTGGSVSTLTIQRTQQEDSAVYLCASSLVLGQGAKNTEAFFGQGTRLTVV.

The rearrangement uses TRBV27 and TRBJ2-7; 12 bases match TRBD1. The CDR3 totals 15 residues. The germline V gene has CDR1 MNHEY and CDR2 SMNVEV (reference sequence). V lost 2 bases to trimming and J lost 4 bases; unmatched junction nucleotides: 3. This CDR3 is CASSLRDRGLYEQYF. In nucleotides, the CDR3 is TGTGCCAGCAGTTTACGGGACAGGGGGCTATACGAGCAGTACTTC.

This chain joins TRBV2 and TRBJ2-1; a weak D match, TRBD2 (6 bases). The V end was cut by 4 bases, the J end by 13 bases, with 11 bases between. CDR3 length equals 11 residues. Germline lookup yields CDR1 SNHLY and CDR2 FYNNEI. The CDR3 spells CASSVGTYQFF. CDR3 nucleotides: TGTGCCAGCAGTGTAGGGACTTATCAGTTCTTC.

The chain carries TRBV2 and TRBJ1-4; tentatively, D is TRBD1 (6 bases). V gave up 8 bases and J gave up 4 bases, with 14 bases separating them. The CDR3 is 14 amino acids. Per germline, CDR1 SNHLY and CDR2 FYNNEI. In DNA form, the CDR3 reads TGTGCCAGCGAAAGGACAGAGATTAATGAAAAACTGTTTTTT. Translated, it gives CASERTEINEKLFF.

This chain joins TRBV27 and TRBJ2-1; 16 bases agree with TRBD2. Germline lookup yields CDR1 MNHEY and CDR2 SMNVEV (reference sequence). V was clipped by 7 bases and J by 6 bases; unmatched bases: 12. This CDR3 has 18 amino acids. DNA of the CDR3: TGTGCCAGCAATAATATGTGGGGACTAGCGGGAGGGATCAATGAGCAGTTCTTC. Its protein is CASNNMWGLAGGINEQFF.

This clone was counted a few times. The chain uses TRBV5-1 and TRBJ2-1; D perhaps matches TRBD2 (7 bases). V lost 1 base to trimming and J lost 7 bases, with 15 bases between them. CDR1 SGHRS and CDR2 YFSETQ come from the germline V gene. The CDR3 is 15 amino acids. CDR3: CASSLSPGGPNEQFF. The DNA for the CDR3 is TGCGCCAGCAGCTTGAGCCCGGGGGGCCCTAATGAGCAGTTCTTC.

This rearrangement joins TRBV11-3 to TRBJ2-3, with D tentatively TRBD2 (5 bases). From germline, CDR1 is SGHNT and CDR2 YENEEA. Trimming took off 5 bases at V and 2 bases at J, with 8 bases between the two ends. The CDR3 loop spans 13 amino acids. The CDR3 bases are TGTGCCAGCAGCCCAGGACTCACAGATACGCAGTATTTT. It translates to CASSPGLTDTQYF.

The chain uses TRBV7-9 and TRBJ1-1, with D uncertain. The germline gives CDR1 SEHNR, CDR2 FQNEAQ (reference sequence). The CDR3 is 13 amino acids. V lost 1 base and J 5 bases, leaving 8 bases between the germline ends. Here the CDR3 DNA reads TGTGCCAGCAGCTTAGGAGCCGGGACTGAAGCTTTCTTT. Its translation is CASSLGAGTEAFF.

The chain recombines TRBV11-2 with TRBJ2-5; maybe TRBD1 (5 bases). Germline CDR1 is SGHAT and CDR2 is FQNNGV. The CDR3 runs 15 residues. Trimming cost V 4 bases and J 1 base, with 13 bases left between them. Here the CDR3 reads CASSWQEGAQETQYF. The CDR3 bases are TGTGCCAGCAGCTGGCAGGAAGGGGCCCAAGAGACCCAGTACTTC.

The chain joins TRBV7-2 to TRBJ2-3; 10 bases map to TRBD2. With V trimmed by 4 bases and J by 7 bases, 11 bases remained unmatched. CDR1 is SGHTA and CDR2 is FQGNSA in the germline V gene. The CDR3 covers 16 residues. The CDR3 loop reads CASSYLRTSGLNTQYF. CDR3 nucleotide sequence: TGTGCCAGCAGCTACCTCCGGACTAGCGGTTTAAATACGCAGTATTTT.

The CDR3: CASSPRPEGAKEKLFF. As DNA, the CDR3 is TGTGCCAGCAGTCCGAGGCCGGAGGGGGCGAAAGAAAAACTGTTTTTT. The V call is TRBV28, the J call TRBJ1-4; TRBD1 matches 7 bases. V lost 5 bases to trimming and J lost 8 bases; unmatched junction nucleotides: 14. Germline CDR1 MDHEN, CDR2 SYDVKM. The CDR3 runs to 16 residues.

V gene TRBV2 combines with J gene TRBJ1-6; unclear D gene. Germline values: CDR1 SNHLY, CDR2 FYNNEI. V was trimmed by 6 bases and J by 5 bases, leaving 14 bases between them. CDR3 length: 15 amino acids. DNA of the CDR3: TGTGCCAGCAGGCCCAGGCTGATGGATAATTCACCCCTCCACTTT. It translates to CASRPRLMDNSPLHF.

The chain joins TRBV2 to TRBJ1-6, with D perhaps TRBD1 (5 bases). V gave up 1 base and J gave up 0 bases, with 13 bases separating them. Germline V gene sequence: CDR1 SNHLY, CDR2 FYNNEI. The CDR3 is 18 residues long. Here the CDR3 reads CASSEEQATTSYNSPLHF. In DNA, the CDR3 is TGTGCCAGCAGTGAAGAACAGGCTACGACCTCCTATAATTCACCCCTCCACTTT.

The chain has TRBV29-1 and TRBJ1-2; no firm D call. The germline V gene encodes CDR1 SQVTM and CDR2 ANQGSEA. CDR3 length: 13 residues. V lost 7 bases and J 5 bases, leaving 17 bases between the germline ends. The CDR3 DNA is TGCAGCGCGGGATCCACGAGCCTTTATGGCTACACCTTC. It is translated as CSAGSTSLYGYTF.

The chain links TRBV6-5 to TRBJ2-2; D is possibly TRBD2 (6 bases). This CDR3 has 15 residues. The germline V gene has CDR1 MNHEY and CDR2 SVGAGI. V was clipped by 0 bases and J by 4 bases, with 9 bases between them. The CDR3 sequence is CASSYSRESTGELFF. The CDR3 bases are TGTGCCAGCAGTTACTCTCGGGAGAGCACCGGGGAGCTGTTTTTT.

This clone was found a few times. V is TRBV7-2 and J is TRBJ2-5; TRBD1 aligns across 8 bases. Trimming took 1 base from V and 4 from J; bases not matched to a gene: 11. Per germline, CDR1 SGHTA and CDR2 FQGNSA. The CDR3 covers 17 residues. CDR3 coding DNA: TGTGCCAGCAGCTTAGGGACAGGCAGGGGGCGCCGAGAGACCCAGTACTTC. Protein product: CASSLGTGRGRRETQYF.

This sequence joins TRBV7-6 and TRBJ1-2, with D maybe TRBD1 (6 bases). V was cut by 3 bases and J by 6 bases, with 20 bases left in between. The CDR3 sequence is 16 residues long. Germline CDR1 reads SGHVS; CDR2 reads FNYEAQ. The CDR3, as DNA: TGTGCCAGCAGCTTCACGTCCCTACAGGGTCTAAATGGCTACACCTTC. Amino acids: CASSFTSLQGLNGYTF.

The chain uses TRBV27 and TRBJ2-7, with 7 bases lining up with TRBD2. V trimming: 6 bases; J trimming: 0 bases; junction bases outside the gene matches: 8. Per germline, CDR1 MNHEY and CDR2 SMNVEV (reference sequence). This CDR3 has 15 amino acids. The CDR3 DNA reads TGTGCCAGCAGATTCCGGGGCGGGAGCTCCTACGAGCAGTACTTC. It specifies CASRFRGGSSYEQYF.

The J gene is TRBJ1-1, the V gene TRBV4-3; 7 nucleotides line up with TRBD1. V shed 4 bases and J 6 bases; nucleotides not matched to a gene: 5. Germline V gene sequence: CDR1 LGHNA, CDR2 YSLEER. The CDR3 has 13 amino acids. The DNA of the CDR3 is TGCGCCAGCAGCCCTCGACAGGGCTCTGAAGCTTTCTTT. Translated, it gives CASSPRQGSEAFF.

In nucleotides, the CDR3 is TGTGCCAGCAGCAAAATAACTGGGGCCAACGTCCTGACTTTC. Translating it yields CASSKITGANVLTF. The chain has TRBV14 and TRBJ2-6; D uncertain. Per germline, CDR1 SGHDN and CDR2 FVKESK. The CDR3 extends over 14 amino acids. Trimming left V 5 bases short and J 2 bases short, with 7 bases between. Full variable domain (outside the CDR3, taken from reference TRBV14 and TRBJ2-6): EAGVTQFPSHSVIEKGQTVTLRCDPISGHDNLYWYRRVMGKEIKFLLHFVKESKQDESGMPNNRFLAERTGGTYSTLKVQPAELEDSGVYFCASSKITGANVLTFGAGSRLTVL.

The chain links TRBV9 to TRBJ2-2; D is uncertain. Trimming shortened V by 3 bases and J by 6 bases, and 9 bases separated the two germline ends. This CDR3 has 13 amino acids. Germline CDR1 and CDR2: SGDLS and YYNGEE. This chain's CDR3 is CASSAGVPGELFF. The CDR3 bases are TGTGCCAGCAGCGCAGGCGTACCCGGGGAGCTGTTTTTT. Drawing the rest from reference TRBV9 and TRBJ2-2, the complete variable domain is DSGVTQTPKHLITATGQRVTLRCSPRSGDLSVYWYQQSLDQGLQFLIQYYNGEERAKGNILERFSAQQFPDLHSELNLSSLELGDSALYFCASSAGVPGELFFGEGSRLTVL.

This clone showed up just once. This chain uses TRBV6-5 with TRBJ2-5, with 7 positions matching TRBD2. Matching the DNA end better, TRBJ2-7 makes the J call doubtful. CDR1 and CDR2 from the germline V gene are MNHEY and SVGAGI. There are 16 residues in the CDR3. CDR3 nucleotides: TGTGCCAGCAGTTACTCGGTTGCTAGCGGAGGATACGAGCAGTACTTC. This codes for CASSYSVASGGYEQYF.

The rearrangement links TRBV7-2 to TRBJ1-1; tentative D call: TRBD1 (6 bases). Looked up from germline, CDR1 is SGHTA and CDR2 is FQGNSA. V lost 8 bases, J lost 1 base, and 17 bases lay in between. The CDR3 spans 15 residues. This CDR3 is CASLMHRGQNTEAFF. The DNA of the CDR3 is TGTGCCAGCTTAATGCACCGGGGACAGAACACTGAAGCTTTCTTT.

The genes are TRBV6-1 and TRBJ2-1; TRBD2 is a possible D gene (7 bases). Trimming left V 7 bases short and J 9 bases short, with 16 bases between. This CDR3 is 13 amino acids long. CDR1 is MNHNS and CDR2 is SASEGT in the germline V gene. The CDR3 is CASTGAGEGEQFF. The DNA for the CDR3 is TGTGCCAGCACAGGGGCGGGAGAAGGTGAGCAGTTCTTC.

The chain employs TRBV19 and TRBJ2-7; TRBD2 is a possible D gene (6 bases). The CDR3 is made up of 15 amino acids. Germline V gene sequence: CDR1 LNHDA, CDR2 SQIVND (reference sequence). The V gene lost 4 bases and the J gene lost 2 bases, with 15 bases spanning the gap. DNA for the CDR3: TGTGCCAGTAGTAGATGGGGGGTACACCCCTACGAGCAGTACTTC. It encodes CASSRWGVHPYEQYF.

V usage is TRBV13 and J usage is TRBJ2-1; TRBD1 matches 7 bases. Germline V gene data show CDR1 as PRHDT and CDR2 as FYEKMQ (reference sequence). The ends lost 5 bases at V and 2 bases at J; junction bases unmatched: 9. The CDR3 is 16 residues long. The CDR3 DNA sequence: TGTGCCAGCAGCCGACAGGGCCAGACCACCTACAATGAGCAGTTCTTC. It translates to CASSRQGQTTYNEQFF. Supplemented by reference TRBV13 and TRBJ2-1, the full variable domain reads AAGVIQSPRHLIKEKRETATLKCYPIPRHDTVYWYQQGPGQDPQFLISFYEKMQSDKGSIPDRFSAQQFSDYHSELNMSSLELGDSALYFCASSRQGQTTYNEQFFGPGTRLTVL.

This clone has more than one count but fewer than ten. The gene calls are TRBV2 and TRBJ1-5; perhaps TRBD1 as D (5 bases). V was cut by 3 bases and J by 0 bases, with 6 bases left in between. Germline lookup yields CDR1 SNHLY and CDR2 FYNNEI. This CDR3 is 14 amino acids long. The CDR3 region has the DNA TGTGCCAGCAGTGACAGGGATAGCAATCAGCCCCAGCATTTT. Amino acid sequence: CASSDRDSNQPQHF.

This chain joins TRBV18 and TRBJ2-5; D ambiguous. The CDR3 runs to 12 residues. Trimming shortened V by 5 bases and J by 3 bases, and 7 bases separated the two germline ends. Germline CDR1 reads KGHSH; CDR2 reads LQKENI. The CDR3 reads CASSETKETQYF. For the CDR3, the DNA is TGTGCCAGCTCAGAGACAAAAGAGACCCAGTACTTC.

In this sample, this clone turned up a few times. V usage is TRBV10-3 and J usage is TRBJ1-1; no clear D. CDR1 and CDR2 from the germline V gene are ENHRY and SYGVKD. This CDR3 region has 16 residues. With 2 bases removed from V and 4 bases from J, the gap between germline ends came to 17 bases. The CDR3 here is CAISENLSGIGTEAFF. In DNA form, the CDR3 reads TGTGCCATCAGTGAGAATCTTTCGGGAATCGGCACTGAAGCTTTCTTT.